Following are 25 T cell receptor beta chains from one sample sequenced in a study of blood T cell repertoires in COVID-19. Some clones are missing from TCRdb's copy, which holds only in-frame ones; the method was immunoSEQ multiplex PCR. The table shows 150,000 to 200,000 clones, with 85% to 90% occurring only once. Sequencing was carried out using peripheral blood. These TCRs come from a human donor in a cohort sampled during active COVID-19.

This chain uses TRBV11-2 with TRBJ2-3, with 8 bases fitting TRBD2. J lost 6 bases, V lost 4 bases, and 6 bases had no gene match. Germline values: CDR1 SGHAT, CDR2 FQNNGV. The CDR3 length is 14 residues. CDR3 nucleotides: TGTGCCAGCAGCTCGGGGGGGCCGGCCGATACGCAGTATTTT. Translating gives CASSSGGPADTQYF.

This rearrangement joins TRBV5-6 to TRBJ2-3, with D tentatively TRBD2 (5 bases). Germline V gene sequence: CDR1 SGHDT, CDR2 YYEEEE. V gave up 4 bases and J gave up 0 bases, with 12 bases separating them. The CDR3 is 15 residues long. CDR3 amino acids: CASSPRTRSTDTQYF. In nucleotides, the CDR3 is TGTGCCAGCAGCCCGAGAACTAGGAGCACAGATACGCAGTATTTT.

This clone was counted once. The V call is TRBV10-3, the J call TRBJ1-5; possible D gene TRBD1, 5 bases. V was clipped by 3 bases and J by 4 bases, with 13 bases between them. Germline V gives CDR1 ENHRY, CDR2 SYGVKD. The CDR3 covers 15 residues. The CDR3 spells CAISEGLGDNQPQHF. The CDR3 region has the DNA TGTGCCATCAGTGAAGGTTTAGGGGATAATCAGCCCCAGCATTTT.

The V gene is TRBV6-5, the J gene TRBJ2-3; 8 bases match TRBD2. CDR1 and CDR2 (germline): MNHEY, SVGAGI. This CDR3 spans 14 amino acids. V lost 10 bases, J lost 4 bases, and 10 bases stayed unmatched. CDR3 nucleotide sequence: TGTGCCACCAAAAGCGGGAGTAGGGCAGATACGCAGTATTTT. Its translation: CATKSGSRADTQYF.

This clone was found a few times. The chain employs TRBV4-1 and TRBJ2-5, with D unclear. CDR1 is MGHRA and CDR2 is YSYEKL in the germline V gene. V was shortened by 1 base and J by 4 bases, with 10 bases between the two germline ends. The CDR3 is 14 residues long. The DNA of the CDR3 is TGCGCCAGCAGCCAAGTCCCTATTGTAGAGACCCAGTACTTC. Its translation is CASSQVPIVETQYF.

This sequence joins TRBV7-6 and TRBJ2-3; perhaps TRBD2 as D (6 bases). The CDR3 has 15 residues. Germline V gene lookup returns CDR1 SGHVS and CDR2 FNYEAQ. The V and J ends lost 5 bases and 8 bases respectively, with 20 bases between them. CDR3 loop: CASSGSLTGEATQYF. DNA of the CDR3: TGTGCCAGCAGCGGATCGCTTACGGGGGAGGCTACGCAGTATTTT.

This sequence joins TRBV2 and TRBJ1-1; D is perhaps TRBD1 (5 bases). This CDR3 contains 13 residues. In germline, CDR1 is SNHLY, CDR2 FYNNEI. The germline V and J ends were trimmed by 3 bases and 3 bases, with 8 bases remaining between them. The CDR3 DNA is TGTGCCAGCAGTGACGGGGGTGACACTGAAGCTTTCTTT. Translation: CASSDGGDTEAFF.

The chain recombines TRBV5-4 with TRBJ2-7; D perhaps matches TRBD2 (6 bases). Germline CDR1 SGHNT, CDR2 YYREEE (reference sequence). The V end was cut by 4 bases, the J end by 2 bases, with 13 bases between. The CDR3 extends over 14 amino acids. CDR3 region: CASSPGLRTYEQYF. CDR3 nucleotide sequence: TGTGCCAGCAGCCCGGGACTCCGAACCTACGAGCAGTACTTC.

The V call is TRBV5-4, the J call TRBJ2-1, with a possible D match to TRBD2 (6 bases). The CDR3 has 14 amino acids. Germline CDR1 and CDR2: SGHNT and YYREEE (reference sequence). V lost 2 bases, J lost 3 bases, and 9 bases lay in between. CDR3 coding DNA: TGTGCCAGCAGCTTTCGGGGGAGCTACAATGAGCAGTTCTTC. Encoded protein: CASSFRGSYNEQFF. Full variable domain (rest looked up from reference TRBV5-4 and TRBJ2-1): ETGVTQSPTHLIKTRGQQVTLRCSSQSGHNTVSWYQQALGQGPQFIFQYYREEENGRGNFPPRFSGLQFPNYSSELNVNALELDDSALYLCASSFRGSYNEQFFGPGTRLTVL.

The chain carries TRBV12-3 or TRBV12-4 and TRBJ1-1, with D unclear. The ends were cut back, 3 bases at V and 10 bases at J, with 6 bases in the middle. This CDR3 region has 10 residues. As DNA, the CDR3 is TGTGCCAGCAGTTTCTTCCCAGCTTTCTTT. It is translated as CASSFFPAFF.

This clone has just one count. This rearrangement joins TRBV7-2 to TRBJ1-2; 10 positions agree with TRBD1. There are 14 residues in the CDR3. The ends lost 5 bases at V and 7 bases at J; junction bases unmatched: 7. The germline gives CDR1 SGHTA, CDR2 FQGNSA. For the CDR3, the DNA is TGTGCCAGCAGCCTAGAACGGACAGGGGGTGGCTACACCTTC. It yields the protein CASSLERTGGGYTF.

The V gene is TRBV28, the J gene TRBJ1-5; TRBD1 matches 8 bases. CDR1 is MDHEN, CDR2 SYDVKM, per germline. The CDR3 totals 15 residues. Unmatched junction bases numbered 8, after V lost 6 bases and J lost 4 bases. The CDR3 region is CASSLWDRRNQPQHF. CDR3 coding DNA: TGTGCCAGCAGCCTTTGGGACAGGCGAAATCAGCCCCAGCATTTT.

The chain links TRBV18 to TRBJ2-6; D possibly corresponds to TRBD1 (6 bases). The germline CDR1 and CDR2 sequences are KGHSH and LQKENI. The CDR3 totals 19 residues. Trimming left V 0 bases short and J 0 bases short, with 15 bases between. Here the CDR3 DNA reads TGTGCCAGCTCACCACCGCCAGGGGCGAGCTACTCTGGGGCCAACGTCCTGACTTTC. Translating gives CASSPPPGASYSGANVLTF.

The chain uses TRBV5-1 and TRBJ2-5; D ambiguous. V lost 1 base and J lost 4, with 14 bases in between. The CDR3 consists of 15 residues. Germline values: CDR1 SGHRS, CDR2 YFSETQ. The CDR3, as DNA: TGCGCCAGCAGCTTGTCCCCGGTCGCTGGAGAGACCCAGTACTTC. Protein product: CASSLSPVAGETQYF.

The V call is TRBV5-1, the J call TRBJ2-2; 8 bases line up with TRBD2. The CDR3 extends over 14 amino acids. Germline lookup yields CDR1 SGHRS and CDR2 YFSETQ. V was clipped by 1 base and J by 6 bases; unmatched bases: 2. The CDR3 is CASSLTAGAGELFF. The DNA of the CDR3 is TGCGCCAGCAGCTTGACAGCGGGAGCCGGGGAGCTGTTTTTT.

The V gene is TRBV5-6, the J gene TRBJ2-3, with 14 bases that match TRBD2. CDR3 length equals 18 residues. Germline assignment: CDR1 SGHDT and CDR2 YYEEEE. Germline trimming cut 4 bases from V and 2 bases from J; bases unmatched to any gene: 9. CDR3 bases: TGTGCCAGCAGCGGAAAGGGACTAGCGGGAGACATCACAGATACGCAGTATTTT. This sequence encodes CASSGKGLAGDITDTQYF.

This chain connects TRBV7-2 to TRBJ2-3; 10 bases map to TRBD2. The germline gives CDR1 SGHTA, CDR2 FQGNSA. The CDR3 is made up of 15 amino acids. Trimming cost V 5 bases and J 2 bases; bases outside gene matches: 4. In DNA, the CDR3 is TGTGCCAGCAGCCTGGGACTAGCGTACACAGATACGCAGTATTTT. Its protein is CASSLGLAYTDTQYF.

The chain combines TRBV6-5 with TRBJ2-3; D possibly corresponds to TRBD2 (6 bases). Trimming took 8 bases from V and 2 from J, leaving 11 bases between them. Germline CDR1 is MNHEY and CDR2 is SVGAGI. The CDR3 totals 13 residues. CDR3 sequence reads: CASLRGLTDTQYF. As DNA, the CDR3 is TGTGCCAGCCTGCGGGGCCTCACAGATACGCAGTATTTT.

V gene TRBV9 combines with J gene TRBJ2-3, with 8 bases identical to TRBD1. The ends lost 1 base at V and 6 bases at J; junction bases unmatched: 10. There are 16 residues in the CDR3. Germline values: CDR1 SGDLS, CDR2 YYNGEE. The CDR3 loop reads CASSVYDRGGEDTQYF. DNA of the CDR3: TGTGCCAGCAGCGTATATGACAGGGGCGGGGAGGATACGCAGTATTTT. The complete variable domain, with remaining parts taken from reference TRBV9 and TRBJ2-3, reads DSGVTQTPKHLITATGQRVTLRCSPRSGDLSVYWYQQSLDQGLQFLIQYYNGEERAKGNILERFSAQQFPDLHSELNLSSLELGDSALYFCASSVYDRGGEDTQYFGPGTRLTVL.

The rearrangement joins TRBV7-2 to TRBJ1-2; weak D call: TRBD1 (5 bases). CDR1 SGHTA and CDR2 FQGNSA come from the germline V gene. Trimming shortened V by 3 bases and J by 4 bases, and 21 bases separated the two germline ends. This CDR3 spans 17 amino acids. CDR3 in amino acids: CASSLRAERGAFYGYTF. The CDR3 DNA reads TGTGCCAGCAGCTTGAGGGCAGAGCGGGGCGCTTTCTATGGCTACACCTTC.

The V and J genes are TRBV7-9 and TRBJ2-1; a possible D gene is TRBD1 (6 bases). V was trimmed by 4 bases and J by 0 bases, leaving 10 bases between them. This CDR3 region has 15 residues. Germline-derived CDR1 and CDR2 are SEHNR and FQNEAQ (reference sequence). This CDR3 reads CASSSRGNSYNEQFF. CDR3 nucleotides: TGTGCCAGCAGCTCCAGGGGCAACTCCTACAATGAGCAGTTCTTC.

J is TRBJ1-1 and V is TRBV6-2 or TRBV6-3, with 9 bases fitting TRBD1. With V trimmed by 0 bases and J by 4 bases, 9 bases remained unmatched. This CDR3 is built from 17 residues. Germline values: CDR1 MNHEY, CDR2 SVGEGT. The CDR3 loop is CASSYSWTGAWGTEAFF. CDR3 sequence (DNA): TGTGCCAGCAGTTACTCCTGGACAGGGGCATGGGGCACTGAAGCTTTCTTT.

The V and J genes are TRBV2 and TRBJ2-1, with 8 positions matching TRBD2. This CDR3 is 14 amino acids long. V was pared by 7 bases and J by 4 bases, with 6 bases of the junction left unmatched. The V gene's germline CDR1 is SNHLY and CDR2 FYNNEI. The CDR3 loop reads CASTASGRYNEQFF. The CDR3 DNA reads TGTGCCAGCACGGCTAGCGGGCGGTACAATGAGCAGTTCTTC.

The chain joins TRBV4-3 to TRBJ2-2; TRBD2 matches 7 bases. Germline trimming cut 6 bases from V and 6 bases from J; bases unmatched to any gene: 7. Per the germline V gene, CDR1 is LGHNA and CDR2 is YSLEER. This CDR3 region has 14 residues. The DNA for the CDR3 is TGCGCCAGCAGTGCGACTAGCTGGGCCGGGGAGCTGTTTTTT. Its translation: CASSATSWAGELFF.

The rearrangement joins TRBV10-2 to TRBJ2-5, with 9 bases identical to TRBD1. Germline values: CDR1 WSHSY, CDR2 SAAADI. The CDR3 length is 16 residues. V lost 8 bases to trimming and J lost 1 base; unmatched junction nucleotides: 11. The CDR3 DNA is TGCGCCAGCTCCGATCCCGACAGGGGGAGCCAAGAGACCCAGTACTTC. Its translation: CASSDPDRGSQETQYF.